This is a list of T cell receptor beta chains from one sample in a study of vaccination and CD4 T cells after COVID-19. TCRdb re-called the PCR reads through MiXCR, storing one row per CDR3 protein. The repertoire consists of 7,000 or so distinct CDR3 sequences, with approximately 38% occurring once and the leading ten covering over 15%. The antigens these receptors bind are not known. The sequencing input was CD4+ T cells from blood, cultured in vitro. Receptors were obtained from a human donor in good health. CDR3s include the opening cysteine and the closing phenylalanine or tryptophan. Fields, in order: D gene, clone size, V gene, J gene, CDR3 DNA, CDR3 protein. The D gene is left open where the match is weak. Size is stated for part of the rows, as once, few or many counts, or as a class when the clone is expanded.

>-|-|TRBV20-1|TRBJ1-4
TGCAGTGCTAGAGATCGGGGCCCCGGCAAAAAACTGTTTTTT
CSARDRGPGKKLFF
>-|-|TRBV6-5|TRBJ2-3
TGTGCCAGCAGTTACCTAAAGGATACGCAGTATTTT
CASSYLKDTQYF
>TRBD1|medium-sized|TRBV6-1|TRBJ1-1
TGTGCCAGCCGGCAGGGGGCGTTGAGAACTGAAGCTTTCTTT
CASRQGALRTEAFF
>-|-|TRBV12-3/TRBV12-4|TRBJ2-1
TGTGCCAGCAGTTTTTCGCATGAGCAGTTCTTC
CASSFSHEQFF
>-|few|TRBV7-6|TRBJ1-1
TGTGCCAGCAGCGACAACAAAATCGGGGGGATCCCCCCTGAAGCTTTCTTT
CASSDNKIGGIPPEAFF
>-|-|TRBV25-1|TRBJ1-2
TGTGCCAGCAAACCCCACGGGACCGAGGGGAGCTATGGCTACACCTTC
CASKPHGTEGSYGYTF
>-|-|TRBV20-1|TRBJ2-3
TGCAGCGTCCTCCTTTCCGGAGGGACAGATACGCAGTATTTT
CSVLLSGGTDTQYF
>TRBD2|few|TRBV15|TRBJ2-2
TGTGCCACCAGCAGGGCTATAGGGACTAGCCCCGGGGAGCTGTTTTTT
CATSRAIGTSPGELFF
>-|-|TRBV6-1|TRBJ1-2
TGTGCCAGCAGTACACATGTTGGCTACACCTTC
CASSTHVGYTF
>-|-|TRBV4-2|TRBJ1-2
TGTGCCAGCAGCCAGACCCGGAGGGACTATGGCTACACCTTC
CASSQTRRDYGYTF
>-|-|TRBV7-9|TRBJ1-2
TGTGCCGGCAGACCTGACGGCCACTATGGCTACACCTTC
CAGRPDGHYGYTF
>TRBD2|-|TRBV20-1|TRBJ2-7
TGCAGTGCTCGCGGGGGGACCTCCTACGAGCAGTACTTC
CSARGGTSYEQYF
>TRBD2|few|TRBV20-1|TRBJ2-7
TGCAGTGCTAGAAAGGCTAGCGGGAGGAACGAGCAGTACTTC
CSARKASGRNEQYF
>-|-|TRBV12-3/TRBV12-4|TRBJ2-7
TGTGCCAGCAGTTTTAGGGGCGTCTACGAGCAGTACTTC
CASSFRGVYEQYF
>TRBD1|few|TRBV6-5|TRBJ1-5
TGTGCCAGCAGTTCCCCTTTAGGGGGCGAACCTAGCAATCAGCCCCAGCATTTT
CASSSPLGGEPSNQPQHF
>-|-|TRBV5-4|TRBJ2-3
TGTGCCAGCAAGTCCGGGGATACGCAGTATTTT
CASKSGDTQYF
>-|-|TRBV6-2/TRBV6-3|TRBJ2-7
TGTGCCAGCAGTTATCAGCCCTCCCGCGACGAGCAGTACTTC
CASSYQPSRDEQYF
>-|-|TRBV6-1|TRBJ2-7
TGTGCCAGCCTTCGGGCGGGTTCCTACGAGCAGTACTTC
CASLRAGSYEQYF
>-|few|TRBV20-1|TRBJ1-4
TGCAGTGCTAGTCCCGGACAGCAAAATGAAAAACTGTTTTTT
CSASPGQQNEKLFF
>-|-|TRBV6-1|TRBJ2-3
TGTGCCAGCAGCCAGCTAACAGATACGCAGTATTTT
CASSQLTDTQYF
>-|-|TRBV5-1|TRBJ2-7
TGCGCCAGCAGCTTGGTACGACTAGACGTGAATGAGCAGTACTTC
CASSLVRLDVNEQYF
>TRBD1|few|TRBV7-9|TRBJ2-1
TGTGCCAGCAGCTTACCCGGGGGACAGGGGAATGAGCAGTTCTTC
CASSLPGGQGNEQFF
>-|few|TRBV7-2|TRBJ1-5
TGTGCCAGCAGCTGGGACGGCAATCAGCCCCAGCATTTT
CASSWDGNQPQHF
>TRBD1|few|TRBV7-6|TRBJ2-1
TGTGCCAGCAGCTCGCCGGGACAGTACAATGAGCAGTTCTTC
CASSSPGQYNEQFF
>TRBD1|once|TRBV7-2|TRBJ2-5
TGTGCCAGCAGCTCGACAGGGAGTGAAGAGACCCAGTACTTC
CASSSTGSEETQYF
>-|few|TRBV10-3|TRBJ1-1
TGTGCCATCAGTGAGAGGAGCACTGAAGCTTTCTTT
CAISERSTEAFF
>-|few|TRBV7-2|TRBJ2-2
TGTGCCAGCAGCCCCTGGTCCGGTCCCGGGACCGGGGAGCTGTTTTTT
CASSPWSGPGTGELFF
>-|few|TRBV7-2|TRBJ2-2
TGTGCCAGCACGTCGCGACCGGGAATGAACACCGGGGAGCTGTTTTTT
CASTSRPGMNTGELFF
>-|-|TRBV7-2|TRBJ2-7
TGTGCCAGCAACCCACTTATTCCCTACGAGCAGTACTTC
CASNPLIPYEQYF
>TRBD2|-|TRBV20-1|TRBJ2-1
TGCAGTGCTAGGAAGGGACTAGCGGGAGACCGGTCCTCCTACAATGAGCAGTTCTTC
CSARKGLAGDRSSYNEQFF
>TRBD1|-|TRBV2|TRBJ1-1
TGTGCCAGCAGTGTGCAGGGGGCGGTTACTGAAGCTTTCTTT
CASSVQGAVTEAFF
>-|few|TRBV6-1|TRBJ1-2
TGTGCCAGCAGTCGCGACGGCTATGGCTACACCTTC
CASSRDGYGYTF
>-|few|TRBV6-1|TRBJ1-1
TGTGCCAGCAGGTTTAGACAAACTGAAGCTTTCTTT
CASRFRQTEAFF
>-|-|TRBV30|TRBJ2-7
TGTGCCTGGAGTCGTCCGGGGTCCTACGAGCAGTACTTC
CAWSRPGSYEQYF
>TRBD1|-|TRBV6-5|TRBJ1-3
TGTGCCAGCAGTTTCGGTACAGGGGGGGGAAACACCATATATTTT
CASSFGTGGGNTIYF
>-|-|TRBV2|TRBJ1-4
TGTGCCAGCACCCTGGGGGGCACTGGGGAAAAACTGTTTTTT
CASTLGGTGEKLFF
>TRBD1|-|TRBV18|TRBJ2-3
TGTGCCAGCTCACGATTACTAGGACAGGGCACAGATACGCAGTATTTT
CASSRLLGQGTDTQYF
>-|-|TRBV7-6|TRBJ1-5
TGTGCCAGCAGCTTAGTTGGGGGTGAGGGTCAGCCCCAGCATTTT
CASSLVGGEGQPQHF
>-|-|TRBV7-8|TRBJ2-2
TGTGCCAGCAGCTTAGACTCGGGGGCCGGGGAGCTGTTTTTT
CASSLDSGAGELFF
>-|-|TRBV7-7|TRBJ1-6
TGTGCCAGCAGCCCATTTGGGGTGGGGGATTCACCCCTCCACTTT
CASSPFGVGDSPLHF
>-|-|TRBV7-2|TRBJ2-1
TGTGCCAGCAGCTTAGTGTCCTACAATGAGCAGTTCTTC
CASSLVSYNEQFF
>-|few|TRBV6-5|TRBJ1-2
TGTGCCAGCAGTTCCTCGGACAGAGGCTATGGCTACACCTTC
CASSSSDRGYGYTF
>TRBD2|-|TRBV10-2|TRBJ2-3
TGCGCCAGCAGTGATCCCCTAGCGGGGGCCACAGATACGCAGTATTTT
CASSDPLAGATDTQYF
>-|few|TRBV19|TRBJ1-1
TGTGCCAGTAGCACCATCGGGGGGTCTGGGAACACTGAAGCTTTCTTT
CASSTIGGSGNTEAFF
>TRBD2|-|TRBV5-4|TRBJ2-5
TGTGCCAGCCGCGCGGGGGGGCGTCAAGAGACCCAGTACTTC
CASRAGGRQETQYF